The 10 T cell receptor beta chains in this list originate from one sample, sequenced in a study of CD8+ T cells in alopecia areata. In alopecia areata patients, both lesional scalp punch biopsies and peripheral blood were collected. In each case, RNA was isolated and then reverse transcribed into cDNA as the sequencing template. The assay was immunoSEQ multiplex PCR, and TCRdb's table has in-frame clones only and misses some. The table records more than 9,500 clones, more than 55% of them present only once. Material: skin. These receptors were collected from a human donor with alopecia areata.

This clone has only one observation. The V and J genes are TRBV21-1 and TRBJ1-4. TRBV21-1 is flagged as a pseudogene. CDR3 length equals 13 residues. The chain's CDR3 is CASLGATNEKLFF. The CDR3 nucleotides are TGTGCCAGTCTGGGTGCAACTAATGAAAAACTGTTTTTT.

V and J are TRBV18 and TRBJ2-3, with D unclear. The CDR3 has 12 amino acids. Germline-derived CDR1 and CDR2 are KGHSH and LQKENI. With 0 bases removed from V and 3 bases from J, the gap between germline ends came to 1 base. The CDR3 loop reads CASSPPTDTQYF. The CDR3 DNA follows: TGTGCCAGCTCACCACCGACAGATACGCAGTATTTT.

The rearrangement links TRBV6-1 to TRBJ1-6; D call uncertain. This CDR3 has 13 amino acids. Germline V CDR1 and CDR2: MNHNS, SASEGT. Trimming stripped 7 bases from V and 9 bases from J, with 13 bases between. The CDR3 sequence is CASTQREGSPLHF. The CDR3 DNA reads as TGTGCCAGCACCCAGCGGGAAGGTTCACCCCTCCACTTT.

J is TRBJ2-5 and V is TRBV9, with 7 bases lining up with TRBD2. The CDR3 has 16 amino acids. The V gene's germline CDR1 is SGDLS and CDR2 YYNGEE. J was trimmed by 1 base and V by 0 bases; bases with no gene match: 6. The CDR3 region has the DNA TGTGCCAGCAGCGTAGGTTCGACTAGCCTCCAAGAGACCCAGTACTTC. This translates into CASSVGSTSLQETQYF.

The V and J genes are TRBV6-1 and TRBJ2-5; maybe TRBD2 (6 bases). V shed 8 bases and J shed 2 bases, with 18 bases lying between them. The germline gives CDR1 MNHNS, CDR2 SASEGT. This CDR3 comprises 15 residues. DNA of the CDR3: TGTGCCAGCCGATACCACCGGGACTTTCAAGAGACCCAGTACTTC. Encoded protein: CASRYHRDFQETQYF.

This clone was seen more than once but under ten times. The chain has TRBV5-1 and TRBJ2-7; D gene ambiguous. With 7 bases removed from V and 5 bases from J, the gap between germline ends came to 16 bases. Germline CDR1 reads SGHRS; CDR2 reads YFSETQ. The CDR3 extends over 13 amino acids. CDR3 protein: CASAPPVRNEQYF. Written as DNA, the CDR3 is TGCGCCAGCGCCCCACCCGTGAGGAACGAGCAGTACTTC.

V gene TRBV27 combines with J gene TRBJ2-7; 7 bases align to TRBD1. CDR1 MNHEY and CDR2 SMNVEV come from the germline V gene (reference sequence). Trimming cost V 6 bases and J 5 bases; bases outside gene matches: 7. The CDR3 length is 13 residues. The CDR3 bases are TGTGCCAGCAGCATACTACAGGGGAACGAGCAGTACTTC. This gives the protein CASSILQGNEQYF.

This clone rates as medium-sized (0.01 to 0.1%). This chain uses TRBV18 with TRBJ2-5; the D gene is possibly TRBD2 (5 bases). Looked up from germline, CDR1 is KGHSH and CDR2 is LQKENI. V shed 3 bases and J shed 3 bases, with 11 bases lying between them. This CDR3 spans 14 amino acids. This chain's CDR3 is CASSPEGTKETQYF. Written as DNA, the CDR3 is TGTGCCAGCTCACCCGAGGGCACCAAAGAGACCCAGTACTTC. Filled out from reference TRBV18 and TRBJ2-5, the complete variable domain reads NAGVMQNPRHLVRRRGQEARLRCSPMKGHSHVYWYRQLPEEGLKFMVYLQKENIIDESGMPKERFSAEFPKEGPSILRIQQVVRGDSAAYFCASSPEGTKETQYFGPGTRLLVL.

In its sample, this clone was seen a few times. The rearrangement links TRBV6-5 to TRBJ1-1, with no clear D. Germline assignment: CDR1 MNHEY and CDR2 SVGAGI. The CDR3 length is 12 residues. Trimming removed 5 bases from V and 8 bases from J, with 12 bases in between. In DNA, the CDR3 is TGTGCCAGCAGTGGGGATGACCTGGAAGCTTTCTTT. The encoded protein is CASSGDDLEAFF.

The chain joins TRBV7-8 to TRBJ2-1; D may match TRBD1 or TRBD2 (5 bases each). Germline values: CDR1 SGHVS, CDR2 FQNEAQ. Trimming removed 4 bases from V and 10 bases from J, with 11 bases in between. The CDR3 has 12 residues. DNA of the CDR3: TGTGCCAGCAGCTCCGGGGCCAGCGAGCAGTTCTTC. This codes for CASSSGASEQFF.